These 27 T cell receptor beta chains were all obtained from the same sample, sequenced in a study of kidney transplant recipient with SARS-CoV-2 infection. TCRdb reanalysed the reads using MiXCR and keeps one entry per CDR3 protein. Of 200,000 to 300,000 distinct CDR3 sequences listed, about 30% are singletons. The sequencing used a blood sample, collected at baseline and between days 110 and 120 from a kidney transplant recipient. These receptor sequences come from a young adult male patient who had COVID-19 and was a kidney transplant recipient. Some T cells may be supplied by the graft donor.

This clonotype was detected only a few times. The V call is TRBV21-1, the J call TRBJ2-3; the listed D gene, TRBD1, was not tested against the DNA. TRBV21-1 is listed as a pseudogene. The CDR3 consists of 17 residues. CDR3 sequence reads: CASRPWLATVMQDTQYF. CDR3 coding DNA: TGTGCCAGCAGGCCCTGGTTAGCTACAGTCATGCAAGATACGCAGTATTTT.

Remarks on this clonotype: A clone one base away is much larger, so this may be a read error. The rearrangement uses TRBV7-9 and TRBJ1-1; D remains unclear. CDR1 and CDR2 from the germline V gene are SEHNR and FQNEAQ (reference sequence). The CDR3 is 13 amino acids. The CDR3 here is CAGSFDSPLGAFF. In nucleotides, the CDR3 is TGTGCCGGCAGCTTCGACTCTCCCCTTGGAGCTTTCTTT. The variable domain in full, completed from reference TRBV7-9 and TRBJ1-1, reads DTGVSQNPRHKITKRGQNVTFRCDPISEHNRLYWYRQTLGQGPEFLTYFQNEAQLEKSRLLSDRFSAERPKGSFSTLEIQRTEQGDSAMYLCAGSFDSPLGAFFGQGTRLTVV.

This clonotype was detected ten times or more. V is TRBV21-1 and J is TRBJ2-4; the table's D call TRBD1 went unverified against the DNA. TRBV21-1 is reported as a pseudogene. This CDR3 comprises 14 residues. The CDR3 nucleotides are TGTGCCAGCAGCAAAGACAGGGCCAAAAACATTCAGTACTTC. This encodes CASSKDRAKNIQYF.

The CDR3 sequence is CASSSGGGGDATDTQYF. The CDR3 DNA follows: TGTGCCAGCAGCTCGGGTGGGGGGGGCGATGCGACAGATACGCAGTATTTT. The chain carries TRBV5-4 and TRBJ2-3, with D possibly TRBD2 on 7 matching bases. This CDR3 region has 17 residues. CDR1 and CDR2 from the germline V gene are SGHNT and YYREEE (reference sequence). Trimming shortened V by 3 bases and J by 3 bases, and 20 bases separated the two germline ends. Based on the CDR3 plus reference TRBV5-4 and TRBJ2-3, the full variable domain is ETGVTQSPTHLIKTRGQQVTLRCSSQSGHNTVSWYQQALGQGPQFIFQYYREEENGRGNFPPRFSGLQFPNYSSELNVNALELDDSALYLCASSSGGGGDATDTQYFGPGTRLTVL.

In its sample, this clonotype was seen many times. This chain joins TRBV7-3 and TRBJ2-7; possibly TRBD1 for D (5 bases). V dropped 5 bases and J dropped 5 bases, with 13 bases sitting between them. CDR1 is SGHTA, CDR2 FQGTGA, per germline. The CDR3 contains 13 residues. This CDR3 is CASSLYQGDEQYF. In DNA form, the CDR3 reads TGTGCCAGCAGCCTATATCAGGGCGACGAGCAGTACTTC.

This clonotype turned up a few times. A read error may explain this, as a much larger clone is one base away. The genes are TRBV27 and TRBJ2-2; possibly TRBD2 for D (6 bases). Trimming took off 10 bases at V and 6 bases at J, with 24 bases between the two ends. Germline CDR1 is MNHEY and CDR2 is SMNVEV (reference sequence). The CDR3 is 16 residues long. Written as DNA, the CDR3 is TGTGCCAACAGCTCTTATATAGTGGGACTGTCCGGGGAGCTGTTTTTT. Its translation: CANSSYIVGLSGELFF.

With regard to this clonotype: A much larger clonotype is one base distant, so this may be a read error. This chain links TRBV7-2 with TRBJ2-5; 9 bases line up with TRBD2. CDR3 length equals 16 residues. The germline V gene has CDR1 SGHTA and CDR2 FQGNSA. The CDR3 region has the DNA TGTGCCAGCAGTACCAGGGCGGGGGGGTCACAAGAGACCCAGTGCTTC. Its protein product is CASSTRAGGSQETQCF.

On this clonotype: This may come from a read error, since a much larger clone is one base off. This chain uses TRBV5-1 with TRBJ2-7; no reliable D call. CDR1 is SGHRS, CDR2 YFSETQ, per germline. CDR3 size: 12 residues. CDR3 nucleotide sequence: TGCGCCGGCAGTCAGGAGTTGGAGGAGCAGTACTTC. This gives the protein CAGSQELEEQYF.

This clonotype has a single count. Given a much more abundant clone one base away, this may be a read error. The chain couples TRBV19 to TRBJ2-3; 11 bases map to TRBD1. Matching the DNA end better, TRBJ2-7 makes the J call doubtful. Germline CDR1 is LNHDA and CDR2 is SQIVND (reference sequence). The CDR3 consists of 15 residues. The CDR3 coding sequence is TGTGCCAGTAGACCTCGGACAGGGGGCACCCACGAGCAGTACTTC. This encodes CASRPRTGGTHEQYF.

The chain uses TRBV16 and TRBJ1-2, with D hard to call. CDR1 and CDR2 from the germline V gene are KGHSY and FQNENV. The V gene lost 5 bases and the J gene lost 4 bases, with 23 bases spanning the gap. The CDR3 extends over 17 amino acids. CDR3 coding DNA: TGTGCCAGCAGCATTACCGTGGTCGTTAGAAAGACCTATGGCTACACCTTC. This translates into CASSITVVVRKTYGYTF.

A word on this clonotype: This may stem from a read error, because a much larger clone lies one nucleotide away. CDR3 sequence (DNA): TGTGCCAGCAGTGCGAGCCTGGAATGTAGAAAGACCTATGTCTACACCTTC. Translated: CASSASLECRKTYVYTF. This chain joins TRBV6-1 and TRBJ1-2; D not resolved. The germline V gene encodes CDR1 MNHNS and CDR2 SASEGT. The CDR3 covers 17 residues.

This clonotype was recorded at least ten times. This chain uses TRBV11-2 with TRBJ2-7, with D possibly TRBD2 on 5 matching bases. Germline-derived CDR1 and CDR2 are SGHAT and FQNNGV. With 5 bases removed from V and 6 bases from J, the gap between germline ends came to 14 bases. This CDR3 region has 13 residues. As DNA, the CDR3 is TGTGCCAGCAGCCACCTAGCCCGGGTCGAGCAGTACTTC. Its translation is CASSHLARVEQYF.

The table lists this clonotype with many counts. The chain is built from TRBV6-6 and TRBJ2-5; TRBD2 matches 8 bases. The CDR3 is made up of 17 amino acids. The V gene's germline CDR1 is MNHNY and CDR2 SVGAGI (reference sequence). With V trimmed by 2 bases and J by 5 bases, 13 bases remained unmatched. CDR3 DNA sequence: TGTGCCAGCAGTTACACATTCTCGGGGGGGAACCGGGAGACCCAGTACTTC. Translation: CASSYTFSGGNRETQYF.

About this clonotype: The germline gene is not matched at one end of the junction; a read error may be the cause. This chain links TRBV7-6 with TRBJ1-2; D gene ambiguous. Germline assignment: CDR1 SGHVS and CDR2 FNYEAQ. The CDR3 has 17 residues. The CDR3 is CASSTRIESRKTYVYTF. For the CDR3, the DNA is TGTGCCAGCAGCACCCGCATTGAATCTCGAAAGACCTATGTCTACACCTTC.

Only a few counts were recorded for this clonotype. The chain uses TRBV21-1 and TRBJ2-3; the table's D gene call, TRBD1, was not cross checked with the DNA. TRBV21-1 is described as a pseudogene. CDR3 length: 17 amino acids. The CDR3 nucleotides read TGTGCCAGCAGCATCCCCTGGATGGGACAGGGCACAGATACGCAGTATTTT. Its translation is CASSIPWMGQGTDTQYF.

This clonotype has just a few counts. The rearrangement uses TRBV7-9 and TRBJ2-4; a weak D match, TRBD2 (5 bases). CDR1 and CDR2 (germline): SEHNR, FQNEAQ (reference sequence). The V end lost 2 bases, the J end lost 8 bases, and 10 bases lay between the germline ends. The CDR3 extends over 13 amino acids. As DNA, the CDR3 is TGTGCCAGCAGCTTATCGTCGGAGGACATTCAGTACTTC. Its translation is CASSLSSEDIQYF.

Concerning this clonotype: The germline gene is not matched at one end of the junction; a read error may be the cause. The chain links TRBV5-4 to TRBJ1-2; the D is unclear. The CDR3 length is 16 residues. The germline CDR1 and CDR2 sequences are SGHNT and YYREEE (reference sequence). The CDR3 DNA follows: TGTGCCAGCGGAATGGACGTACCAGGAAAGACCTATGACTACACCTTC. Translated, it gives CASGMDVPGKTYDYTF. Supplemented by reference TRBV5-4 and TRBJ1-2, the full variable domain reads ETGVTQSPTHLIKTRGQQVTLRCSSQSGHNTVSWYQQALGQGPQFIFQYYREEENGRGNFPPRFSGLQFPNYSSELNVNALELDDSALYLCASGMDVPGKTYDYTFGSGTRLTVV.

V is TRBV30 and J is TRBJ2-1, with TRBD1 matching over 7 bases. There are 13 residues in the CDR3. CDR1 is GTSNPN, CDR2 SVGIG, per germline (reference sequence). The J segment lost 7 bases and the V segment lost 2 bases, leaving 5 bases of the junction unmatched. The CDR3 nucleotides read TGTGCCTGGAGTTTCGAGGGGGCAAATGAGCAGTTCTTC. It codes for CAWSFEGANEQFF.

As to this clonotype: A clone one base away is much larger, so this may be a read error. The CDR3 protein is CAGSLARTSGGASLSEQYF. The CDR3 nucleotides are TGTGCCGGCAGCTTAGCGCGGACTAGCGGGGGGGCCAGTCTCTCCGAGCAGTACTTC. This sequence joins TRBV7-8 and TRBJ2-7, with 15 bases aligning to TRBD2. The germline CDR1 and CDR2 sequences are SGHVS and FQNEAQ. The length of the CDR3 is 19 residues.

This clonotype showed up many times. This chain joins TRBV4-1 and TRBJ2-7, with 12 bases fitting TRBD2. Per germline, CDR1 MGHRA and CDR2 YSYEKL. The CDR3 runs to 20 residues. V dropped 0 bases and J dropped 5; count of bases not matched to a gene: 17. The CDR3 bases are TGCGCCAGCAGCCAAGAATCCCTAGCGGGGGGGCAGGGTAGTTCGGACGAGCAGTACTTC. Protein: CASSQESLAGGQGSSDEQYF.

This clonotype has a count of ten or more. The V call is TRBV7-2, the J call TRBJ1-2; D gene unclear. The germline V and J ends were trimmed by 1 base and 1 base, with 4 bases remaining between them. CDR1 and CDR2 (germline): SGHTA, FQGNSA. The CDR3 has 13 amino acids. The CDR3 here is CASSLGFNYGYTF. The CDR3 region has the DNA TGTGCCAGCAGCTTAGGGTTTAACTATGGCTACACCTTC.

Details on this clonotype: This may be a read error, as it is one base from a much larger clone. The chain joins TRBV27 to TRBJ2-5; D unclear. The CDR3 has 15 amino acids. Germline V CDR1 and CDR2: MNHEY, SMNVEV (reference sequence). Trimming shortened V by 5 bases and J by 4 bases, and 17 bases separated the two germline ends. The CDR3 nucleotides are TGTGCCAGCAGTAAAGGGCAGGCGATGGGAGAGACCCAGTACTTC. Protein product: CASSKGQAMGETQYF.

Worth noting for this clonotype: A much more abundant neighbour one base away suggests this may be a read error. This chain connects TRBV7-2 to TRBJ2-5; 7 bases fit TRBD2. From germline, CDR1 is SGHTA and CDR2 FQGNSA. This CDR3 comprises 17 residues. Unmatched junction bases numbered 8, after V lost 1 base and J lost 0 bases. CDR3 coding DNA: TGTGCCAGCAGCTTAGGGTGCGGCGGGAGATACCAAGAGACCCAGTACTTC. Translation: CASSLGCGGRYQETQYF.

This clonotype was found many times. V usage is TRBV19 and J usage is TRBJ1-3; the D gene is possibly TRBD1 (6 bases). The CDR3 consists of 15 residues. Per the germline V gene, CDR1 is LNHDA and CDR2 is SQIVND (reference sequence). The V end was cut by 5 bases, the J end by 2 bases, with 13 bases between. This CDR3 reads CASSQQGTTGNTIYF. The CDR3 DNA reads as TGTGCCAGTAGTCAACAGGGAACAACTGGAAACACCATATATTTT.

V usage is TRBV19 and J usage is TRBJ2-1; TRBD2 agrees at 7 bases. CDR3 length: 14 amino acids. The germline V gene has CDR1 LNHDA and CDR2 SQIVND (reference sequence). The trim removed 8 bases at V and 8 bases at J, leaving 12 bases unmatched. CDR3: CASSLAELEDEQFF. CDR3 sequence (DNA): TGTGCCAGTTCTCTAGCGGAGCTAGAGGATGAGCAGTTCTTC.

This clonotype was seen a handful of times. The chain recombines TRBV9 with TRBJ2-3; D ambiguous. The V end was cut by 1 base, the J end by 2 bases, with 11 bases between. From germline, CDR1 is SGDLS and CDR2 YYNGEE. This CDR3 is 15 amino acids long. CDR3 loop: CASSVTPASTDTQYF. The DNA of the CDR3 is TGTGCCAGCAGCGTAACTCCAGCATCCACAGATACGCAGTATTTT.

Concerning this clonotype itself: A single base separates this from a much larger clone, so it may be a read error. Here the CDR3 DNA reads TGTGCCAGTCTGCAGCTGCCAACCTACGAGCAGTACTTC. Translation gives CASLQLPTYEQYF. The genes are TRBV28 and TRBJ2-7; D is uncertain. The CDR3 sequence is 13 residues long. The germline V and J ends were trimmed by 9 bases and 2 bases, with 14 bases remaining between them. Germline V CDR1 and CDR2: MDHEN, SYDVKM.